The 9 T cell receptor beta chains below were found in one sample sequenced in a study of neoadjuvant anti-PD-1 for oral cavity cancer listed by TCRdb under 2021. Per the publication, the time point label means: before neoadjuvant nivolumab. The receptor library was made with the immunoSEQ multiplex PCR assay. TCRdb re-hosts the immuneACCESS table, in-frame sequences only. Its copies lack some clones; in the studies checked, an unresolved V gene accounts for under half of them, and the cause for the rest is not known. For this sample the table gives 70,000 to 95,000 clones, of which approximately 84% were detected only once. Around 3.2% of the sample rests with the top ten. The sample here was PBMCs, taken before nivolumab (anti-PD-1) treatment. The receptors derive from a person between 35 and 79 years old with oral cavity squamous cell carcinoma.

The gene calls are TRBV7-3 and TRBJ1-1; D not certain. This CDR3 contains 13 residues. The germline V gene encodes CDR1 SGHTA and CDR2 FQGTGA. Trimming cost V 1 base and J 7 bases, with 10 bases left between them. CDR3 loop: CASSLNPGLEAFF. In nucleotides, the CDR3 is TGTGCCAGCAGCTTAAACCCCGGGCTTGAAGCTTTCTTT.

The chain combines TRBV7-9 with TRBJ1-2; D gene ambiguous. The CDR3 is 14 amino acids. Trimming removed 5 bases from V and 0 bases from J, with 10 bases in between. Per germline, CDR1 SEHNR and CDR2 FQNEAQ (reference sequence). The CDR3 loop reads CASSHLTANYGYTF. The CDR3 bases are TGTGCCAGCAGCCACTTAACGGCTAACTATGGCTACACCTTC.

The chain carries TRBV19 and TRBJ1-1; D uncertain. The V gene's germline CDR1 is LNHDA and CDR2 SQIVND (reference sequence). The ends were cut back, 6 bases at V and 2 bases at J, with 16 bases in the middle. The length of the CDR3 is 15 residues. CDR3 nucleotides: TGTGCCAGTAGGATCGCCGGGCCTATAAACACTGAAGCTTTCTTT. This gives the protein CASRIAGPINTEAFF.

The rearrangement joins TRBV9 to TRBJ2-5, with 7 bases aligning to TRBD2. After removal of 2 bases from V and 5 bases from J, the junction contained 9 bases not matched to a gene. There are 15 residues in the CDR3. The germline V gene has CDR1 SGDLS and CDR2 YYNGEE. CDR3 in DNA: TGTGCCAGCAGCGTCGAAGGGGAGGGAAGGGAGACCCAGTACTTC. Translated: CASSVEGEGRETQYF.

The sample holds one count of this clone. The genes are TRBV19 and TRBJ2-7; D might be TRBD2 (6 bases). V was clipped by 6 bases and J by 1 base, with 10 bases between them. Germline V CDR1 and CDR2: LNHDA, SQIVND (reference sequence). The CDR3 is 13 amino acids. The CDR3 DNA follows: TGTGCCAGTAGCCGGGGGTTATCCTACGAGCAGTACTTC. Its protein product is CASSRGLSYEQYF.

The chain recombines TRBV6-1 with TRBJ1-2; TRBD1 matches at 7 bases. The V segment lost 5 bases and the J segment 3 bases; nucleotides outside the gene matches: 6. The V gene's germline CDR1 is MNHNS and CDR2 SASEGT. The CDR3 totals 14 residues. CDR3 in amino acids: CASSRRGSDYGYTF. In DNA form, the CDR3 reads TGTGCCAGCAGTCGCAGGGGGTCAGACTATGGCTACACCTTC.

The chain couples TRBV19 to TRBJ1-5; D gene ambiguous. This CDR3 is 17 amino acids long. CDR1 is LNHDA and CDR2 is SQIVND in the germline V gene (reference sequence). Trimming cost V 7 bases and J 0 bases, with 19 bases left between them. The CDR3 is CASNSAAAGSSNQPQHF. The CDR3 nucleotides read TGTGCCAGTAACTCCGCAGCCGCGGGATCTAGCAATCAGCCCCAGCATTTT.

The count of this clone is one. CDR3 in amino acids: CAWSAWGREQYF. The DNA for the CDR3 is TGTGCCTGGAGTGCCTGGGGGCGGGAGCAGTACTTC. This chain uses TRBV30 with TRBJ2-7; tentative D call: TRBD1 (6 bases). The CDR3 covers 12 residues. Germline loops: CDR1 GTSNPN, CDR2 SVGIG (reference sequence). V was pared by 1 base and J by 7 bases, with 11 bases between.

The chain is built from TRBV6-1 and TRBJ1-1; tentative D call: TRBD1 (5 bases). V was trimmed by 4 bases and J by 1 base, leaving 13 bases between them. The CDR3 sequence is 15 residues long. Germline lookup yields CDR1 MNHNS and CDR2 SASEGT. Here the CDR3 DNA reads TGTGCCAGCAGTGCAACGGGACGGCAGAACACTGAAGCTTTCTTT. It codes for CASSATGRQNTEAFF.